The 10 T cell receptor beta chains below all came from one sample that was sequenced in a study of blood T cell repertoires in COVID-19. TCRdb's copy holds only in-frame clones and misses some; the assay was immunoSEQ multiplex PCR. Of some 150,000 clones in the sample, around 84% were seen once. The sequenced sample consisted of peripheral blood. The source of these receptors is a man in his 70s with acute or convalescent COVID-19.

V usage is TRBV19 and J usage is TRBJ1-2; TRBD1 matches at 7 bases. Germline V gives CDR1 LNHDA, CDR2 SQIVND (reference sequence). V was pared by 4 bases and J by 4 bases, with 6 bases of the junction left unmatched. The length of the CDR3 is 14 residues. CDR3 in DNA: TGTGCCAGTAGTACCCCCGGGACAGTCTATGGCTACACCTTC. Encoded protein: CASSTPGTVYGYTF.

The V call is TRBV5-1, the J call TRBJ1-2, with D maybe TRBD1 (5 bases). Germline lookup yields CDR1 SGHRS and CDR2 YFSETQ. This CDR3 has 12 amino acids. V was pared by 0 bases and J by 7 bases, with 7 bases between. Here the CDR3 DNA reads TGCGCCAGCAGCTTGGGGGGCGGTGGCTACACCTTC. Translating gives CASSLGGGGYTF.

The rearrangement joins TRBV28 to TRBJ2-7, with a tentative D call TRBD2 (6 bases). Germline V gene sequence: CDR1 MDHEN, CDR2 SYDVKM. The V end lost 5 bases, the J end lost 6 bases, and 20 bases lay between the germline ends. The CDR3 sequence is 15 residues long. CDR3 sequence (DNA): TGTGCCAGCAGTAGCGGGCCCTCGCTTTCCGGCGAGCAGTACTTC. It encodes CASSSGPSLSGEQYF.

This clone was seen a handful of times. This chain connects TRBV2 to TRBJ2-2, with 7 positions matching TRBD1. The germline CDR1 and CDR2 sequences are SNHLY and FYNNEI. The CDR3 has 15 amino acids. V dropped 6 bases and J dropped 6; count of bases not matched to a gene: 10. CDR3 DNA: TGTGCCAGCAGGAGACAGGGCAATTTCCCCGGGGAGCTGTTTTTT. This sequence encodes CASRRQGNFPGELFF.

This chain joins TRBV13 and TRBJ1-2, with D perhaps TRBD1 (5 bases). The V end lost 5 bases, the J end lost 4 bases, and 8 bases lay between the germline ends. Germline V CDR1 and CDR2: PRHDT, FYEKMQ (reference sequence). The CDR3 length is 12 residues. The CDR3 here is CASSPGGYGYTF. The CDR3 nucleotides read TGTGCCAGCAGCCCGGGGGGCTATGGCTACACCTTC.

The chain carries TRBV7-9 and TRBJ1-1, with TRBD1 matching over 8 bases. The CDR3 covers 15 residues. The ends lost 5 bases at V and 0 bases at J; junction bases unmatched: 5. The germline gives CDR1 SEHNR, CDR2 FQNEAQ (reference sequence). Here the CDR3 DNA reads TGTGCCAGCAGCCCCCAGACAGGGGTGAACACTGAAGCTTTCTTT. Amino acid sequence: CASSPQTGVNTEAFF.

V usage is TRBV7-3 and J usage is TRBJ2-5; D remains unclear. The CDR3 spans 13 residues. CDR1 is SGHTA and CDR2 is FQGTGA in the germline V gene. V dropped 1 base and J dropped 2 bases, with 5 bases sitting between them. The DNA for the CDR3 is TGTGCCAGCAGCTTAAACCGGCAAGAGACCCAGTACTTC. Translation gives CASSLNRQETQYF.

The genes are TRBV21-1 and TRBJ1-1. TRBV21-1 is a pseudogene locus. The CDR3 has 14 amino acids. CDR3 amino acids: CASSNRVWSTEAFF. CDR3 DNA: TGTGCCAGCAGCAACCGGGTGTGGAGCACTGAAGCTTTCTTT.

The V and J genes are TRBV2 and TRBJ1-5; D is undetermined. Germline values: CDR1 SNHLY, CDR2 FYNNEI. The CDR3 totals 14 residues. V dropped 7 bases and J dropped 0 bases, with 10 bases sitting between them. CDR3 residues: CASTGIYSNQPQHF. CDR3 coding DNA: TGTGCCAGCACAGGTATTTATAGCAATCAGCCCCAGCATTTT.

The genes are TRBV9 and TRBJ2-3; TRBD2 aligns across 10 bases. Germline V CDR1 and CDR2: SGDLS, YYNGEE. The length of the CDR3 is 16 residues. V lost 1 base, J lost 4 bases, and 6 bases stayed unmatched. CDR3 sequence (DNA): TGTGCCAGCAGCGTATCTACTAGCGGGGTGGCAGATACGCAGTATTTT. It translates to CASSVSTSGVADTQYF.